This T cell receptor (beta chain) was sequenced during a study of cytomegalovirus exposure and HLA in healthy donors. Broader study findings: Later analysis identified around 15,000 TCR beta sequences associated with HLA alleles, using a false discovery rate threshold of 0.05.

Only a few counts were recorded for this clone. The antigen is undetermined. The CDR3 totals 15 residues. CDR1 is SGHRS, CDR2 YFSETQ, per germline. Trimming took off 0 bases at V and 6 bases at J, with 12 bases between the two ends. PCR employed 60 Vbeta and 13 Jbeta primers. Using immunoSEQ multiplex PCR, the repertoire was profiled, and TCRdb retains in-frame clones only, with some absent. The sample carries 130,000 to 150,000 clones, about a tenth recorded once. This TCR came from a male donor in good health and CMV-seronegative. This sequence joins TRBV5-1 and TRBJ2-2; D is possibly TRBD1 (5 bases). The specimen sequenced was PBMCs. The CDR3 is CASSLGVRVAGELFF. In nucleotides, the CDR3 is TGCGCCAGCAGCTTGGGGGTCAGGGTCGCCGGGGAGCTGTTTTTT.